Listed here is a single TCR beta chain. The antigen is undetermined. Sequencing was performed with immunoSEQ multiplex PCR; in TCRdb, only in-frame clones are kept and a portion is missing. The sample consists of fewer than 90,000 clones, less than 90% of them appearing once. The time point is: after dendritic cell vaccination, including at tumor progression/relapse. The entry originates in a study of glioma-infiltrating T cells after dendritic cell vaccination. About the study: Treatment, given 2003 to 2012, was autologous tumor lysate-pulsed dendritic cell vaccination. Dendritic cells derived from monocytes and pulsed with autologous tumor lysate formed the vaccine. Study-level points and caveats: No direct clonality-survival link was found; a diverse polyclonal response may matter.

The germline CDR1 and CDR2 sequences are LNHDA and SQIVND (reference sequence). CDR3 length: 14 amino acids. V was trimmed by 7 bases and J by 2 bases, leaving 12 bases between them. This chain uses TRBV19 with TRBJ2-1; D perhaps matches TRBD1 (5 bases). The material was blood, obtained after dendritic cell vaccination. This clonotype originated in a human donor with glioblastoma. This chain's CDR3 is CASKRQITYNEQFF. As DNA, the CDR3 is TGTGCCAGTAAACGACAGATCACCTACAATGAGCAGTTCTTC. The variable domain in full, completed from reference TRBV19 and TRBJ2-1, reads DGGITQSPKYLFRKEGQNVTLSCEQNLNHDAMYWYRQDPGQGLRLIYYSQIVNDFQKGDIAEGYSVSREKKESFPLTVTSAQKNPTAFYLCASKRQITYNEQFFGPGTRLTVL.